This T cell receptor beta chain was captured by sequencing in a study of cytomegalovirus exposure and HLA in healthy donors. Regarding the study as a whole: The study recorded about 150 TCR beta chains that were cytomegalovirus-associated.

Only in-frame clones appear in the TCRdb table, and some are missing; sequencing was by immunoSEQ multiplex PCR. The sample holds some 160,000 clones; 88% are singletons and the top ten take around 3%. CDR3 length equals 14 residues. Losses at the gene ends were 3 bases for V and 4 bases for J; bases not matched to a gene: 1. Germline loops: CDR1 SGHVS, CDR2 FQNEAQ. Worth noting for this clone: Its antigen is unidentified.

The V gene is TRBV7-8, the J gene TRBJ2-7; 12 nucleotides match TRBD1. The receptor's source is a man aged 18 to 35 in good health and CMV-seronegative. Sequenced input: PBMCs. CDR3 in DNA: TGTGCCAGCAGCTTGGGACAGGGGGCTTACGAGCAGTACGTC. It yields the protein CASSLGQGAYEQYV.